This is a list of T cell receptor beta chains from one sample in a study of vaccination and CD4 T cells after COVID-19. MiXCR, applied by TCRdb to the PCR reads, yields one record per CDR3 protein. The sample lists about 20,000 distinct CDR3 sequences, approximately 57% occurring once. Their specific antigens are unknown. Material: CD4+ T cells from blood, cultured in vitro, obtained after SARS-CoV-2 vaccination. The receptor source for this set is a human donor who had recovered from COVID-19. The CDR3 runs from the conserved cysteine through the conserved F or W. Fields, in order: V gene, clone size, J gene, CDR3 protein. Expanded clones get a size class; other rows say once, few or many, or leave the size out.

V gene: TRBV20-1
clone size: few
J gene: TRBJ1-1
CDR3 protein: CSVRQGAGGTEAFF

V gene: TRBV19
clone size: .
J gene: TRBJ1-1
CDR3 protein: CASSSSGLEAFF

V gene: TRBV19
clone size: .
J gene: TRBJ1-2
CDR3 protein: CASSHRDRESYGYTF

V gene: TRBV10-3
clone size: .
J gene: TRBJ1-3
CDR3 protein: CAISVGGTGNTIYF

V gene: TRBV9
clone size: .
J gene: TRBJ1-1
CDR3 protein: CASSPQGTMNTEAFF

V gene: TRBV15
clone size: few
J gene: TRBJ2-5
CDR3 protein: CATSRERGWLAGETQYF

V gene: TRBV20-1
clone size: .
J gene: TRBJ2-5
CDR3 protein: CSARDQETGARETQYF

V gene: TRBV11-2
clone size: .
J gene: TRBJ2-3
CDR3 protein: CASSPDLTDTQYF

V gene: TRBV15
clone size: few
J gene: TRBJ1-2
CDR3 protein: CATSRDFGRDGYTF

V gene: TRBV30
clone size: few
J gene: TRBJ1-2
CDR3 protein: CAWRQTGWGYGYTF

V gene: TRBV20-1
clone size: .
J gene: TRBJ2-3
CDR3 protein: CSASRDRGRTDTQYF

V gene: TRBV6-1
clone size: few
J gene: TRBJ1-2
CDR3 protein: CASRRGADRDYYGYTF

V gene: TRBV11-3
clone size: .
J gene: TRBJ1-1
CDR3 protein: CASSLGRRGGTANLEAFF